This note documents a single T cell receptor beta chain sequence. What it recognizes is unknown. The data derive from a study of post-analysis software for immune sequencing data. Study overall: There were relapsing-remitting, secondary progressive and progressive-relapsing multiple sclerosis among the disease courses included.

Study results and limitations: Roughly 5 TRBV segments, TRBV5-6, TRBV5-1 and TRBV20-1 among them, were found more frequent in patients than controls. Significantly decreased normalized Chao1 diversity was recorded for multiple sclerosis patients relative to controls.

This CDR3 contains 15 residues. V was cut by 5 bases and J by 0 bases, with 13 bases left in between. Per the germline V gene, CDR1 is SGDLS and CDR2 is YYNGEE. cDNA libraries of TCR beta carried unique molecular identifiers. A population of 1 to 10 million T cells gave rise to approximately 530,000 cDNA molecules. Each CDR3 protein is one row after TCRdb ran MiXCR on the PCR reads. The sample contains roughly 600,000 distinct CDR3 sequences, roughly 40% of which appear only once. The chain couples TRBV9 to TRBJ2-3; tentative D call: TRBD2 (5 bases). Material: blood. The TCR originated in a girl aged 10 to 17 with multiple sclerosis. In DNA, the CDR3 is TGTGCCAGCAGTTCAAGCGGACTCAGCACAGATACGCAGTATTTT. Amino acids: CASSSSGLSTDTQYF.